Presented here are 8 T cell receptor beta chains from one specimen sequenced in a study of somatic mutations in cytotoxic T cells in rheumatoid arthritis. Profiling relied on immunoSEQ multiplex PCR, and the TCRdb table lists in-frame clones only, not all of them. The sample has around 20,000 clones, 70% to 75% seen once; the top ten hold roughly a fifth. The specimen sequenced was CD8+ T cells sorted from blood. Receptors originate from a woman in her fifties or sixties in good health.

The V and J genes are TRBV9 and TRBJ2-1; TRBD2 matches 7 bases. There are 14 residues in the CDR3. V trimming: 0 bases; J trimming: 7 bases; junction bases outside the gene matches: 4. In germline, CDR1 is SGDLS, CDR2 YYNGEE. CDR3 nucleotide sequence: TGTGCCAGCAGCGTAGGGACTAGTAAGAATGAGCAGTTCTTC. It yields the protein CASSVGTSKNEQFF.

This clone was counted between two and nine times. The chain has TRBV27 and TRBJ1-6; TRBD1 matches at 7 bases. CDR3 length: 15 residues. The V gene's germline CDR1 is MNHEY and CDR2 SMNVEV (reference sequence). V was clipped by 5 bases and J by 7 bases; unmatched bases: 8. Written as DNA, the CDR3 is TGTGCCAGCAGTGCGCAGGGGGGTCGAAATTCACCCCTCCACTTT. Protein product: CASSAQGGRNSPLHF.

CDR3 DNA: TGTGCCAGCAGTTACGCCGGCCTTGAAGCTTTCTTT. This encodes CASSYAGLEAFF. The V and J genes are TRBV6-5 and TRBJ1-1; no clear D. The V end lost 2 bases, the J end lost 7 bases, and 8 bases lay between the germline ends. CDR3 length equals 12 residues. Germline V lookup: CDR1 MNHEY, CDR2 SVGAGI.

The genes are TRBV6-5 and TRBJ2-1, with D unresolved. The germline V gene encodes CDR1 MNHEY and CDR2 SVGAGI. This CDR3 contains 11 residues. The V end was cut by 3 bases, the J end by 6 bases, with 3 bases between. The CDR3 DNA follows: TGTGCCAGCAGTTATTCCAATGAGCAGTTCTTC. Its protein is CASSYSNEQFF.

V and J are TRBV28 and TRBJ1-4; 7 nucleotides align to TRBD1. The trim removed 6 bases at V and 8 bases at J, leaving 9 bases unmatched. Germline CDR1 MDHEN, CDR2 SYDVKM. The CDR3 length is 14 residues. CDR3 nucleotide sequence: TGTGCCAGCAGAGAAGACAGGGCGCGGGAAAAACTGTTTTTT. Translating gives CASREDRAREKLFF.

The chain joins TRBV6-1 to TRBJ1-1, with D perhaps TRBD1 (6 bases). V was trimmed by 5 bases and J by 5 bases, leaving 15 bases between them. Germline CDR1 and CDR2: MNHNS and SASEGT. This CDR3 comprises 14 residues. The chain's CDR3 is CASSFRGTETEAFF. CDR3 nucleotide sequence: TGTGCCAGCAGTTTTAGGGGGACTGAGACTGAAGCTTTCTTT.

Here the CDR3 reads CASKNSGWGEAFF. DNA of the CDR3: TGTGCCAGTAAAAACTCGGGATGGGGTGAAGCTTTCTTT. The chain employs TRBV19 and TRBJ1-1; D ambiguous. In germline, CDR1 is LNHDA, CDR2 SQIVND (reference sequence). Trimming pared 7 bases from V and 7 bases from J, leaving 16 bases between. CDR3 length: 13 residues.

The V gene is TRBV13, the J gene TRBJ2-1; the D is unclear. The CDR3 contains 13 residues. Trimming shortened V by 3 bases and J by 7 bases, and 10 bases separated the two germline ends. Germline values: CDR1 PRHDT, CDR2 FYEKMQ (reference sequence). The CDR3, as DNA: TGTGCCAGCAGCTTGGGTCGTCGGAATGAGCAGTTCTTC. Protein product: CASSLGRRNEQFF.